The table lists the clone carrying this TCR beta chain with a count of one. Its antigen is unknown. CDR1 and CDR2 from the germline V gene are SGHVS and FNYEAQ. Deletions cut 5 bases from V and 3 bases from J, with 13 bases between. The CDR3 loop spans 14 amino acids. Those who donated were healthy bone marrow donors. The data were obtained in a study of cytomegalovirus exposure and HLA in healthy donors. At the level of the study: Earlier sequencing of about 179 million T cells yielded roughly 120 million unique TCR beta sequences. Study outcomes and limitations: Sequence variants that were highly shared formed a cluster that was likely a sequencing artifact.

Primers for the PCR totalled 60 Vbeta and 13 Jbeta. Here immunoSEQ multiplex PCR was the method, and the copy in TCRdb shows in-frame clones only, minus some. The sample yields around 300,000 clones, roughly two thirds seen once. The rearrangement uses TRBV7-6 and TRBJ1-1, with D perhaps TRBD1 (5 bases). The source is a female donor in good health and CMV-seronegative. Sequencing used PBMCs. This CDR3 reads CASSPGDSDTEAFF. CDR3 in DNA: TGTGCCAGCAGCCCTGGCGACAGTGACACTGAAGCTTTCTTT.